This T cell receptor (beta chain) was sequenced during a study of blood T cell repertoires in COVID-19. The data were produced by immunoSEQ multiplex PCR, yet TCRdb's version contains in-frame clones alone and is incomplete. This sample has about 220,000 clones; approximately 91% occur once, and the top ten carry just over 0.7%. Trimming cost V 2 bases and J 2 bases; bases outside gene matches: 3. Per the germline V gene, CDR1 is LGHDT and CDR2 is YNNKEL (reference sequence). The CDR3 is made up of 14 amino acids. The TCR comes from a man aged 40-55 years with acute or convalescent COVID-19. Input material: peripheral blood. The chain combines TRBV3-1 (or the pseudogene TRBV3-2) with TRBJ2-7, with 7 bases lining up with TRBD2. The CDR3 DNA follows: TGTGCCAGCAGCCAAAGACTAGCACCCTACGAGCAGTACTTC. This translates into CASSQRLAPYEQYF.